Below, 18 T cell receptor beta chains from the same sample are listed, as sequenced in a study of blood T cell repertoires in COVID-19. The assay was immunoSEQ multiplex PCR, and TCRdb's table has in-frame clones only and misses some. The sample yields 490,000 or so clones, 88% seen once. The sample taken for sequencing was PBMCs or T cells enriched from blood (not recorded which). All receptors come from a woman between 35 and 50 years old who had recovered from COVID-19.

This chain joins TRBV12-3 or TRBV12-4 and TRBJ1-1, with a tentative D call TRBD1 (5 bases). This CDR3 contains 13 residues. V was clipped by 6 bases and J by 6 bases, with 14 bases between them. DNA for the CDR3: TGTGCCAGCAGCTATACAGGTAGTTCTGAAGCTTTCTTT. It yields the protein CASSYTGSSEAFF.

The rearrangement joins TRBV27 to TRBJ2-7, with D perhaps TRBD1 (6 bases). The germline CDR1 and CDR2 sequences are MNHEY and SMNVEV (reference sequence). The CDR3 loop spans 15 amino acids. Trimming removed 9 bases at V and 2 bases at J, with 20 bases between. CDR3 amino acids: CASSMGQGPTYEQYF. CDR3 DNA sequence: TGTGCCAGTTCAATGGGGCAGGGGCCCACCTACGAGCAGTACTTC.

The chain recombines TRBV2 with TRBJ2-1; 8 bases agree with TRBD1. This CDR3 comprises 15 residues. Germline lookup yields CDR1 SNHLY and CDR2 FYNNEI. Losses at the gene ends were 7 bases for V and 3 bases for J; bases not matched to a gene: 8. The CDR3 region has the DNA TGTGCCAGCACGCTCCGGGACAGGCACTACAATGAGCAGTTCTTC. Translated: CASTLRDRHYNEQFF. The full variable domain, in which reference TRBV2 and TRBJ2-1 provide the parts outside the CDR3, is EPEVTQTPSHQVTQMGQEVILRCVPISNHLYFYWYRQILGQKVEFLVSFYNNEISEKSEIFDDQFSVERPDGSNFTLKIRSTKLEDSAMYFCASTLRDRHYNEQFFGPGTRLTVL.

The CDR3: CASSQRVQGLQETQYF. The CDR3 nucleotides are TGCGCCAGCAGCCAAAGAGTACAGGGCCTCCAAGAGACCCAGTACTTC. The chain recombines TRBV4-1 with TRBJ2-5, with a tentative D call TRBD1 (6 bases). The CDR3 has 16 amino acids. The V gene's germline CDR1 is MGHRA and CDR2 YSYEKL. Trimming shortened V by 2 bases and J by 1 base, and 14 bases separated the two germline ends.

The rearrangement joins TRBV11-2 to TRBJ1-2; tentatively, D is TRBD1 (5 bases). This CDR3 is built from 13 residues. From germline, CDR1 is SGHAT and CDR2 FQNNGV. The germline V and J ends were trimmed by 6 bases and 1 base, with 9 bases remaining between them. CDR3 DNA sequence: TGTGCCAGCAGGGCAGGGTTTAACTATGGCTACACCTTC. It yields the protein CASRAGFNYGYTF.

The chain links TRBV11-2 to TRBJ2-2; D possibly corresponds to TRBD2 (5 bases). Trimming took off 1 base at V and 5 bases at J, with 8 bases between the two ends. The CDR3 contains 14 residues. Germline V gene sequence: CDR1 SGHAT, CDR2 FQNNGV. CDR3 in amino acids: CASSLGTSTGELFF. In nucleotides, the CDR3 is TGTGCCAGCAGCTTAGGGACTTCAACCGGGGAGCTGTTTTTT.

The genes are TRBV6-5 and TRBJ1-2; D gene uncertain. V lost 5 bases, J lost 1 base, and 14 bases lay in between. This CDR3 spans 15 amino acids. Germline lookup yields CDR1 MNHEY and CDR2 SVGAGI. CDR3: CASSHGGGINYGYTF. For the CDR3, the DNA is TGTGCCAGCAGTCACGGCGGCGGAATTAACTATGGCTACACCTTC.

The chain carries TRBV2 and TRBJ2-1; D remains ambiguous. The CDR3 sequence is 13 residues long. The V gene lost 5 bases and the J gene lost 4 bases, with 9 bases spanning the gap. Per the germline V gene, CDR1 is SNHLY and CDR2 is FYNNEI. The CDR3 region is CASSYDLYNEQFF. The CDR3 region has the DNA TGTGCCAGCAGTTACGACTTATACAATGAGCAGTTCTTC.

The chain recombines TRBV29-1 with TRBJ1-1, with a possible D match to TRBD1 (5 bases). This CDR3 is built from 14 residues. Germline V CDR1 and CDR2: SQVTM, ANQGSEA. Trimming took off 4 bases at V and 3 bases at J, with 15 bases between the two ends. CDR3 nucleotides: TGCAGCGTTGTAGGTTCCTTAGGGGACACTGAAGCTTTCTTT. Protein: CSVVGSLGDTEAFF.

This chain joins TRBV2 and TRBJ2-6; 7 bases line up with TRBD2. Losses at the gene ends were 3 bases for V and 1 base for J; bases not matched to a gene: 9. The CDR3 length is 18 residues. Germline loops: CDR1 SNHLY, CDR2 FYNNEI. CDR3 region: CASSDSTSQSSGANVLTF. CDR3 sequence (DNA): TGTGCCAGCAGTGATTCGACTAGCCAATCTTCTGGGGCCAACGTCCTGACTTTC.

The CDR3 reads CASSSGTSGTNTGELFF. CDR3 DNA: TGCGCCAGCAGCTCCGGGACTAGCGGCACGAACACCGGGGAGCTGTTTTTT. The V and J genes are TRBV5-1 and TRBJ2-2; 11 bases map to TRBD2. The V gene's germline CDR1 is SGHRS and CDR2 YFSETQ. J was trimmed by 0 bases and V by 3 bases; bases with no gene match: 4. The CDR3 runs to 17 residues.

This chain connects TRBV19 to TRBJ1-2; 7 positions match TRBD1. In germline, CDR1 is LNHDA, CDR2 SQIVND (reference sequence). The CDR3 runs to 13 residues. The J segment lost 6 bases and the V segment lost 5 bases, leaving 6 bases of the junction unmatched. CDR3 residues: CASSRQGTNGYTF. Written as DNA, the CDR3 is TGTGCCAGTAGTCGACAGGGTACGAATGGCTACACCTTC.

V is TRBV7-2 and J is TRBJ1-2, with 9 bases identical to TRBD1. The V gene's germline CDR1 is SGHTA and CDR2 FQGNSA. This CDR3 has 14 amino acids. Trimming took 5 bases from V and 7 from J; bases not matched to a gene: 8. The CDR3 DNA follows: TGTGCCAGCAGCCCCCAGGGACAGGGAACTGGCTACACCTTC. The encoded protein is CASSPQGQGTGYTF.

The chain is built from TRBV29-1 and TRBJ1-3, with D tentatively TRBD1 (6 bases). The germline V and J ends were trimmed by 8 bases and 2 bases, with 13 bases remaining between them. Germline CDR1 is SQVTM and CDR2 is ANQGSEA. The CDR3 is 13 amino acids. CDR3 sequence: CSSAGGPGNTIYF. In DNA, the CDR3 is TGCAGCTCCGCGGGGGGGCCTGGAAACACCATATATTTT.

The chain has TRBV5-4 and TRBJ1-6, with a possible D match to TRBD1 (5 bases). Germline CDR1 SGHNT, CDR2 YYREEE (reference sequence). The CDR3 totals 16 residues. V lost 0 bases and J 4 bases, leaving 11 bases between the germline ends. For the CDR3, the DNA is TGTGCCAGCAGCTTGGTTTGGCAGGGTTATAATTCACCCCTCCACTTT. This encodes CASSLVWQGYNSPLHF.

V usage is TRBV5-4 and J usage is TRBJ1-2, with TRBD1 matching over 8 bases. Per the germline V gene, CDR1 is SGHNT and CDR2 is YYREEE (reference sequence). The CDR3 has 14 residues. V shed 3 bases and J 2 bases; nucleotides not matched to a gene: 3. Written as DNA, the CDR3 is TGTGCCAGCAGCTCCGGGACAGGAAACTATGGCTACACCTTC. Translating it yields CASSSGTGNYGYTF.

This chain links TRBV7-8 with TRBJ1-5; D may be TRBD1 (5 bases). Germline-derived CDR1 and CDR2 are SGHVS and FQNEAQ. V shed 3 bases and J shed 6 bases, with 15 bases lying between them. The CDR3 covers 15 residues. The DNA for the CDR3 is TGTGCCAGCAGCTTCTCGGGGGGAAATTCTCAGCCCCAGCATTTT. Protein product: CASSFSGGNSQPQHF. The full variable domain, completed using reference TRBV7-8 and TRBJ1-5, is GAGVSQSPRYKVAKRGQDVALRCDPISGHVSLFWYQQALGQGPEFLTYFQNEAQLDKSGLPSDRFFAERPEGSVSTLKIQRTQQEDSAVYLCASSFSGGNSQPQHFGDGTRLSIL.

The chain links TRBV13 to TRBJ1-1; the D is unclear. The CDR3 consists of 17 residues. Germline CDR1 is PRHDT and CDR2 is FYEKMQ (reference sequence). Trimming took off 2 bases at V and 0 bases at J, with 16 bases between the two ends. The CDR3 DNA follows: TGTGCCAGCAGCTTAAACCCTTTGAGGCGTATGAACACTGAAGCTTTCTTT. Protein product: CASSLNPLRRMNTEAFF.